The 32 T cell receptor beta chains below all came from one sample that was sequenced in a study of blood T cell repertoires in COVID-19. Assay: immunoSEQ multiplex PCR; the TCRdb copy retains only in-frame clones and omits some. The sample includes about 260,000 clones, about 90% of them seen just once. The material sequenced was peripheral blood. The receptors come from a woman aged 35 to 49 who had recovered from COVID-19.

The chain couples TRBV11-3 to TRBJ2-2, with 10 bases that match TRBD2. V was pared by 4 bases and J by 5 bases, with 4 bases of the junction left unmatched. The CDR3 is 15 residues long. From germline, CDR1 is SGHNT and CDR2 YENEEA. The CDR3 bases are TGTGCCAGCAGCTCTGTTAGCGGGGGGACCGGGGAGCTGTTTTTT. This translates into CASSSVSGGTGELFF. Using reference TRBV11-3 and TRBJ2-2 for the parts outside the CDR3, the full variable domain is EAGVVQSPRYKIIEKKQPVAFWCNPISGHNTLYWYLQNLGQGPELLIRYENEEAVDDSQLPKDRFSAERLKGVDSTLKIQPAELGDSAVYLCASSSVSGGTGELFFGEGSRLTVL.

V gene TRBV2 combines with J gene TRBJ2-7; 8 bases are shared with TRBD1. This CDR3 contains 14 residues. CDR1 and CDR2 from the germline V gene are SNHLY and FYNNEI. The V segment lost 6 bases and the J segment 1 base; nucleotides outside the gene matches: 5. The CDR3 DNA reads as TGTGCCAGCAGGATGGACAGGGCTTCCTACGAGCAGTACTTC. Its translation: CASRMDRASYEQYF.

The CDR3 DNA is TGTGCCAGTAGTATAGATCCGGGGGACAGCAGTTTTAGCAATCAGCCCCAGCATTTT. This translates into CASSIDPGDSSFSNQPQHF. The chain carries TRBV19 and TRBJ1-5, with 7 bases identical to TRBD1. The germline CDR1 and CDR2 sequences are LNHDA and SQIVND (reference sequence). This CDR3 has 19 amino acids. V dropped 0 bases and J dropped 0; count of bases not matched to a gene: 11. Full variable domain (rest looked up from reference TRBV19 and TRBJ1-5): DGGITQSPKYLFRKEGQNVTLSCEQNLNHDAMYWYRQDPGQGLRLIYYSQIVNDFQKGDIAEGYSVSREKKESFPLTVTSAQKNPTAFYLCASSIDPGDSSFSNQPQHFGDGTRLSIL.

V gene TRBV6-5 combines with J gene TRBJ1-1; tentative D call: TRBD1 (6 bases). The CDR3 extends over 13 amino acids. The germline V gene has CDR1 MNHEY and CDR2 SVGAGI. V lost 7 bases and J 4 bases, leaving 13 bases between the germline ends. The chain's CDR3 is CASTLRGGTEAFF. CDR3 coding DNA: TGTGCCAGCACTCTCAGGGGTGGCACTGAAGCTTTCTTT.

This sequence joins TRBV12-5 and TRBJ1-1; 7 bases are a match to TRBD1. Germline CDR1 LGHNT, CDR2 FRNRAP. The CDR3 covers 16 residues. Trimming cost V 5 bases and J 0 bases; bases outside gene matches: 9. The CDR3 protein is CASGIRQGGVNTEAFF. The CDR3 coding sequence is TGTGCTAGTGGTATACGACAGGGAGGAGTGAACACTGAAGCTTTCTTT. The whole variable domain, filled in from reference TRBV12-5 and TRBJ1-1, reads DARVTQTPRHKVTEMGQEVTMRCQPILGHNTVFWYRQTMMQGLELLAYFRNRAPLDDSGMPKDRFSAEMPDATLATLKIQPSEPRDSAVYFCASGIRQGGVNTEAFFGQGTRLTVV.

CDR3: CASSWGDREYGYTF. CDR3 DNA: TGCGCCAGCAGCTGGGGGGACAGAGAGTATGGCTACACCTTC. The chain couples TRBV5-1 to TRBJ1-2, with 7 bases fitting TRBD1. Germline CDR1 and CDR2: SGHRS and YFSETQ. V was clipped by 3 bases and J by 5 bases; unmatched bases: 7. The CDR3 is made up of 14 amino acids. The full variable domain, in which reference TRBV5-1 and TRBJ1-2 provide the parts outside the CDR3, is KAGVTQTPRYLIKTRGQQVTLSCSPISGHRSVSWYQQTPGQGLQFLFEYFSETQRNKGNFPGRFSGRQFSNSRSEMNVSTLELGDSALYLCASSWGDREYGYTFGSGTRLTVV.

V and J are TRBV7-6 and TRBJ1-1; 7 nucleotides agree with TRBD1. In germline, CDR1 is SGHVS, CDR2 FNYEAQ. J was trimmed by 2 bases and V by 5 bases; bases with no gene match: 8. CDR3 length: 15 residues. The CDR3 sequence: CASSRTRDRNTEAFF. In nucleotides, the CDR3 is TGTGCCAGCAGCCGTACTCGGGACAGAAACACTGAAGCTTTCTTT.

DNA of the CDR3: TGTGCCAGCAGCGCACAAACAGGGGGCGAACACTCTGGGGCCAACGTCCTGACTTTC. Protein: CASSAQTGGEHSGANVLTF. This chain uses TRBV9 with TRBJ2-6; 9 bases are a match to TRBD1. The CDR3 totals 19 residues. Germline trimming cut 3 bases from V and 0 bases from J; bases unmatched to any gene: 10. Germline CDR1 reads SGDLS; CDR2 reads YYNGEE.

V and J are TRBV6-5 and TRBJ1-1; D not resolved. CDR1 and CDR2 from the germline V gene are MNHEY and SVGAGI. There are 14 residues in the CDR3. Deletions cut 2 bases from V and 1 base from J, with 8 bases between. CDR3 in amino acids: CASSYLGPNTEAFF. CDR3 nucleotides: TGTGCCAGCAGTTACCTTGGCCCGAACACTGAAGCTTTCTTT.

This chain connects TRBV11-2 to TRBJ2-1; 16 bases agree with TRBD2. The CDR3 is 15 residues long. V gave up 5 bases and J gave up 6 bases; unmatched junction bases: 1. The germline CDR1 and CDR2 sequences are SGHAT and FQNNGV. In DNA, the CDR3 is TGTGCCAGCAGCGGGACTAGCGGGGGGGCCAATGAGCAGTTCTTC. This codes for CASSGTSGGANEQFF.

The chain couples TRBV27 to TRBJ1-4, with D perhaps TRBD1 (5 bases). From germline, CDR1 is MNHEY and CDR2 SMNVEV (reference sequence). The CDR3 is 15 residues long. V gave up 1 base and J gave up 8 bases, with 14 bases separating them. DNA for the CDR3: TGTGCCAGCAGTTTATTCGGCCAGGGCCGGGAAAAACTGTTTTTT. The encoded protein is CASSLFGQGREKLFF.

Only one count was recorded for this clone. The chain uses TRBV4-1 and TRBJ2-1, with 11 nucleotides matching TRBD1. This CDR3 has 17 amino acids. The germline V gene has CDR1 MGHRA and CDR2 YSYEKL. J gave up 10 bases and V 5 bases, and 16 bases lay outside the gene matches. The CDR3 region is CASSSELGTGGSREQFF. For the CDR3, the DNA is TGCGCCAGCAGCTCAGAGCTGGGGACAGGGGGTTCGAGAGAGCAGTTCTTC.

The chain has TRBV10-3 and TRBJ2-7; 8 nucleotides align to TRBD1. The length of the CDR3 is 15 residues. Germline-derived CDR1 and CDR2 are ENHRY and SYGVKD. V dropped 0 bases and J dropped 3; count of bases not matched to a gene: 4. The CDR3 nucleotides read TGTGCCATCAGTGAGTCCTTGACAGGGGTCTACGAGCAGTACTTC. Its translation: CAISESLTGVYEQYF.

J is TRBJ1-1 and V is TRBV23-1; 9 nucleotides align to TRBD1. TRBV23-1 has ORF status, its function being uncertain. The CDR3 is made up of 17 amino acids. Trimming at V came to 1 base and at J to 6 bases, leaving 12 bases not matched to a gene. CDR3 DNA sequence: TGCGCCAGCAGTCAATTTGAACAGGGGGCGTTCAGGCCTGAAGCTTTCTTT. Its protein product is CASSQFEQGAFRPEAFF.

J is TRBJ1-1 and V is TRBV9, with 8 bases lining up with TRBD1. The CDR3 totals 14 residues. The germline CDR1 and CDR2 sequences are SGDLS and YYNGEE. The junction had 1 base not matched to a gene; V was cut back by 0 bases and J by 3 bases. In nucleotides, the CDR3 is TGTGCCAGCAGCGTAGCAGGGGGCTACACTGAAGCTTTCTTT. Translation gives CASSVAGGYTEAFF.

This chain connects TRBV5-6 to TRBJ1-1; unclear D gene. V was trimmed by 3 bases and J by 4 bases, leaving 19 bases between them. Looked up from germline, CDR1 is SGHDT and CDR2 is YYEEEE. The CDR3 extends over 16 amino acids. CDR3 sequence: CASSSSEGRKATEAFF. The CDR3 nucleotides read TGTGCCAGCAGCTCATCGGAGGGCCGGAAGGCCACTGAAGCTTTCTTT. The variable domain in full, with the rest retrieved from reference TRBV5-6 and TRBJ1-1, is DAGVTQSPTHLIKTRGQQVTLRCSPKSGHDTVSWYQQALGQGPQFIFQYYEEEERQRGNFPDRFSGHQFPNYSSELNVNALLLGDSALYLCASSSSEGRKATEAFFGQGTRLTVV.

The V gene is TRBV7-8, the J gene TRBJ1-2; TRBD1 agrees at 10 bases. This CDR3 contains 16 residues. Germline V gene sequence: CDR1 SGHVS, CDR2 FQNEAQ. V shed 3 bases, J shed 4 bases, and the junction held 8 bases outside the gene matches. CDR3: CASSFPGTGALYGYTF. The DNA for the CDR3 is TGTGCCAGCAGCTTCCCCGGGACAGGGGCCCTCTATGGCTACACCTTC. Full variable domain (rest looked up from reference TRBV7-8 and TRBJ1-2): GAGVSQSPRYKVAKRGQDVALRCDPISGHVSLFWYQQALGQGPEFLTYFQNEAQLDKSGLPSDRFFAERPEGSVSTLKIQRTQQEDSAVYLCASSFPGTGALYGYTFGSGTRLTVV.

This chain joins TRBV10-3 and TRBJ2-3; 12 bases match TRBD2. V gave up 4 bases and J gave up 4 bases; unmatched junction bases: 12. There are 18 residues in the CDR3. From germline, CDR1 is ENHRY and CDR2 SYGVKD. CDR3 nucleotides: TGTGCCATCAGTGCGGAACTACTAGCGGGGGGCAGGTCAGATACGCAGTATTTT. It translates to CAISAELLAGGRSDTQYF.

The chain employs TRBV2 and TRBJ2-4, with 8 bases lining up with TRBD2. This CDR3 has 14 residues. The germline CDR1 and CDR2 sequences are SNHLY and FYNNEI. V dropped 7 bases and J dropped 0; count of bases not matched to a gene: 2. CDR3 protein: CASIRGGAKNIQYF. The CDR3 DNA reads as TGTGCCAGCATCCGGGGGGGAGCCAAAAACATTCAGTACTTC.

The chain uses TRBV30 and TRBJ1-4, with TRBD1 as a possible D gene (6 bases). The length of the CDR3 is 13 residues. The germline CDR1 and CDR2 sequences are GTSNPN and SVGIG (reference sequence). V was cut by 3 bases and J by 9 bases, with 14 bases left in between. CDR3 DNA: TGTGCCTGGAGCCATTACCAGGGGCAAAAACTGTTTTTT. This codes for CAWSHYQGQKLFF.

V and J are TRBV6-6 and TRBJ1-1, with D possibly TRBD1 on 5 matching bases. The CDR3 loop spans 13 amino acids. The V gene lost 5 bases and the J gene lost 4 bases, with 11 bases spanning the gap. Germline loops: CDR1 MNHNY, CDR2 SVGAGI (reference sequence). The CDR3 nucleotides are TGTGCCAGCAGTCACCGGGGGTTCACTGAAGCTTTCTTT. This sequence encodes CASSHRGFTEAFF.

The chain has TRBV3-1 (or the pseudogene TRBV3-2) and TRBJ1-1, with D uncertain. CDR1 and CDR2 (germline): LGHDT, YNNKEL (reference sequence). This CDR3 comprises 12 residues. V was pared by 4 bases and J by 6 bases, with 9 bases between. This CDR3 is CASSRRLSEAFF. The DNA for the CDR3 is TGTGCCAGCAGCCGCCGACTGTCTGAAGCTTTCTTT.

The chain uses TRBV3-1 (or the pseudogene TRBV3-2) and TRBJ1-3; the match to TRBD1 covers 8 bases. The V gene end was trimmed by 4 bases and the J gene end by 3 bases; junction bases not matched to a gene: 5. Germline V CDR1 and CDR2: LGHDT, YNNKEL (reference sequence). This CDR3 spans 15 amino acids. CDR3 DNA: TGTGCCAGCAGCCGCCAGGGGGCGGGTGGAAACACCATATATTTT. Protein sequence: CASSRQGAGGNTIYF.

The CDR3 DNA is TGTGCCAGCAGCTTAGCGGGAAATAGCGGCTACAATGAGCAGTTCTTC. As protein: CASSLAGNSGYNEQFF. The V call is TRBV7-6, the J call TRBJ2-1; a weak D match, TRBD2 (6 bases). Trimming removed 0 bases at V and 3 bases at J, with 12 bases between. There are 16 residues in the CDR3. The germline V gene has CDR1 SGHVS and CDR2 FNYEAQ. The full variable domain, with the rest looked up from reference TRBV7-6 and TRBJ2-1, is GAGVSQSPRYKVTKRGQDVALRCDPISGHVSLYWYRQALGQGPEFLTYFNYEAQQDKSGLPNDRFSAERPEGSISTLTIQRTEQRDSAMYRCASSLAGNSGYNEQFFGPGTRLTVL.

The chain couples TRBV12-5 to TRBJ1-2; D gene ambiguous. The CDR3 consists of 16 residues. CDR1 and CDR2 (germline): LGHNT, FRNRAP. The V gene lost 4 bases and the J gene lost 4 bases, with 19 bases spanning the gap. The CDR3: CASGSLGLLVPYGYTF. The CDR3 nucleotides are TGTGCTAGTGGTTCGCTAGGACTTCTTGTCCCCTATGGCTACACCTTC.

This rearrangement joins TRBV29-1 to TRBJ1-2, with 7 bases aligning to TRBD1. The length of the CDR3 is 13 residues. With 0 bases clipped from V and 8 bases from J, the junction kept 6 bases outside the gene matches. Germline V gene sequence: CDR1 SQVTM, CDR2 ANQGSEA. The CDR3 DNA reads TGCAGCGTTGAAGATCGCAGGGGGGAAGGCTACACCTTC. As protein: CSVEDRRGEGYTF.

The rearrangement links TRBV9 to TRBJ2-3; TRBD2 matches 14 bases. Germline V gene data show CDR1 as SGDLS and CDR2 as YYNGEE. CDR3 size: 16 residues. V lost 4 bases and J lost 6; bases outside the gene matches: 7. The CDR3: CASSPWTSGGMDTQYF. CDR3 sequence (DNA): TGTGCCAGCAGCCCTTGGACTAGCGGGGGGATGGATACGCAGTATTTT.

Only one count was recorded for this clone. The V call is TRBV4-2, the J call TRBJ1-2; 9 bases are a match to TRBD1. The V segment lost 1 base and the J segment 6 bases; nucleotides outside the gene matches: 3. The CDR3 sequence is 14 residues long. CDR1 and CDR2 (germline): LGHNA, YNFKEQ. The CDR3 region is CASSQVQGADGYTF. CDR3 sequence (DNA): TGTGCCAGCAGCCAAGTACAGGGGGCGGATGGCTACACCTTC.

The chain combines TRBV10-2 with TRBJ2-1; 10 bases are a match to TRBD2. CDR1 is WSHSY and CDR2 is SAAADI in the germline V gene. CDR3 length: 14 residues. V lost 5 bases to trimming and J lost 9 bases; unmatched junction nucleotides: 7. CDR3 DNA sequence: TGCGCCAGCAGTTTGCCTAGCGGGGGCCTTGAGCAGTTCTTC. This sequence encodes CASSLPSGGLEQFF.

The J gene is TRBJ2-2, the V gene TRBV30; the D gene is possibly TRBD1 (6 bases). Trimming removed 2 bases at V and 4 bases at J, with 14 bases between. This CDR3 is built from 15 residues. CDR1 GTSNPN and CDR2 SVGIG come from the germline V gene (reference sequence). CDR3 nucleotide sequence: TGTGCCTGGAGTCATAATTCCAGGGGCACCGGGGAGCTGTTTTTT. This encodes CAWSHNSRGTGELFF.

The V gene is TRBV7-9, the J gene TRBJ1-2, with 9 bases lining up with TRBD1. Germline V lookup: CDR1 SEHNR, CDR2 FQNEAQ (reference sequence). V shed 6 bases, J shed 8 bases, and the junction held 16 bases outside the gene matches. The CDR3 runs to 16 residues. The CDR3 here is CASRDARTGAREGYTF. The CDR3 DNA is TGTGCCAGCAGAGATGCCCGGACAGGGGCAAGGGAGGGCTACACCTTC.

This clone came up once. The chain has TRBV6-5 and TRBJ2-7, with D tentatively TRBD2 (6 bases). Germline CDR1 and CDR2: MNHEY and SVGAGI. This CDR3 has 13 amino acids. Here the CDR3 reads CASSPPGLFRQYF. The CDR3 nucleotides are TGTGCTAGCTCCCCCCCGGGACTTTTCAGGCAGTACTTC.